The 23 T cell receptor beta chains in this list originate from one sample, sequenced in a study of technical replicates of blood from several donors. The protocol was immunoSEQ multiplex PCR, while the TCRdb copy is restricted to in-frame clones and leaves out a portion. The table includes some 48,000 clones, more than 95% detected once. The specimen sequenced was T cells isolated from PBMCs. All receptors come from a human donor in good health.

This clone was detected a few times. J is TRBJ2-2 and V is TRBV5-1; 8 bases agree with TRBD2. The germline gives CDR1 SGHRS, CDR2 YFSETQ. The trim removed 1 base at V and 1 base at J, leaving 0 bases unmatched. This CDR3 is built from 15 residues. Here the CDR3 reads CASSLTSGNTGELFF. The CDR3 DNA follows: TGCGCCAGCAGCTTGACTAGCGGGAACACCGGGGAGCTGTTTTTT. Full variable domain (missing parts from reference TRBV5-1 and TRBJ2-2): KAGVTQTPRYLIKTRGQQVTLSCSPISGHRSVSWYQQTPGQGLQFLFEYFSETQRNKGNFPGRFSGRQFSNSRSEMNVSTLELGDSALYLCASSLTSGNTGELFFGEGSRLTVL.

This rearrangement joins TRBV11-1 to TRBJ2-7; D possibly corresponds to TRBD2 (6 bases). Trimming removed 3 bases from V and 4 bases from J, with 13 bases in between. CDR1 and CDR2 from the germline V gene are SGHAT and FQDESV (reference sequence). The CDR3 contains 14 residues. The CDR3 DNA follows: TGTGCCAGCAGCTTTGGGACTCCCGTTTACGAGCAGTACTTC. Its protein is CASSFGTPVYEQYF.

The chain joins TRBV30 to TRBJ1-2, with D possibly matching TRBD1 (5 bases). CDR3 size: 16 residues. CDR1 GTSNPN and CDR2 SVGIG come from the germline V gene (reference sequence). Trimming removed 0 bases from V and 0 bases from J, with 14 bases in between. The CDR3 sequence is CAWSVGRAQANYGYTF. DNA of the CDR3: TGTGCCTGGAGTGTAGGGAGGGCACAGGCTAACTATGGCTACACCTTC.

V and J are TRBV7-6 and TRBJ1-5; 7 nucleotides agree with TRBD1. Germline loops: CDR1 SGHVS, CDR2 FNYEAQ. After removal of 5 bases from V and 0 bases from J, the junction contained 10 bases not matched to a gene. The CDR3 totals 17 residues. The CDR3 bases are TGTGCCAGCAGCGTAAGGGACAGCCAATATAGCAATCAGCCCCAGCATTTT. This codes for CASSVRDSQYSNQPQHF. The whole variable domain, remainder taken from reference TRBV7-6 and TRBJ1-5, is GAGVSQSPRYKVTKRGQDVALRCDPISGHVSLYWYRQALGQGPEFLTYFNYEAQQDKSGLPNDRFSAERPEGSISTLTIQRTEQRDSAMYRCASSVRDSQYSNQPQHFGDGTRLSIL.

The chain joins TRBV7-3 to TRBJ2-1, with TRBD2 identical over 8 bases. V lost 3 bases to trimming and J lost 8 bases; unmatched junction nucleotides: 6. CDR3 size: 14 residues. Looked up from germline, CDR1 is SGHTA and CDR2 is FQGTGA. The CDR3 is CASSFKPGLDEQFF. CDR3 nucleotides: TGTGCCAGCAGCTTTAAACCGGGACTAGATGAGCAGTTCTTC.

The CDR3 region has the DNA TGTGCCAGCAGCCACCCTCCCGGGACTAGCGGGAGGACCACCGGGGAGCTGTTTTTT. This translates into CASSHPPGTSGRTTGELFF. V gene TRBV4-2 combines with J gene TRBJ2-2; 15 nucleotides agree with TRBD2. Germline V gene sequence: CDR1 LGHNA, CDR2 YNFKEQ. The CDR3 is made up of 19 amino acids. The ends lost 3 bases at V and 4 bases at J; junction bases unmatched: 9.

This CDR3 reads CASSSEETSGVQETQYF. The CDR3 nucleotides read TGTGCCAGCAGTTCCGAAGAGACTAGCGGGGTTCAAGAGACCCAGTACTTC. The V call is TRBV27, the J call TRBJ2-5; TRBD2 matches 11 bases. V lost 4 bases, J lost 2 bases, and 9 bases stayed unmatched. This CDR3 has 17 amino acids. The V gene's germline CDR1 is MNHEY and CDR2 SMNVEV (reference sequence).

The rearrangement uses TRBV6-6 and TRBJ1-5, with D possibly being TRBD1 (6 bases). Germline V lookup: CDR1 MNHNY, CDR2 SVGAGI (reference sequence). This CDR3 is 15 amino acids long. V lost 5 bases, J lost 0 bases, and 11 bases lay in between. CDR3 coding DNA: TGTGCCAGCAGTCAACAGGGCCCTAGCAATCAGCCCCAGCATTTT. Translation: CASSQQGPSNQPQHF.

The V gene is TRBV7-9, the J gene TRBJ2-7; possible D gene TRBD2, 6 bases. This CDR3 region has 13 residues. V lost 6 bases, J lost 2 bases, and 11 bases lay in between. Germline CDR1 SEHNR, CDR2 FQNEAQ (reference sequence). CDR3 protein: CASSPSVAYEQYF. In DNA, the CDR3 is TGTGCCAGCAGTCCTAGCGTGGCCTACGAGCAGTACTTC.

The CDR3 here is CASSLVVGLANNEQFF. CDR3 coding DNA: TGCGCCAGCAGCTTGGTAGTGGGACTAGCGAACAATGAGCAGTTCTTC. The J gene is TRBJ2-1, the V gene TRBV5-1, with 10 bases matching TRBD2. CDR1 SGHRS and CDR2 YFSETQ come from the germline V gene. The CDR3 covers 16 residues. The V and J ends lost 0 bases and 5 bases, in that order; junction bases with no gene match: 5.

V usage is TRBV2 and J usage is TRBJ1-2; 7 positions match TRBD1. This CDR3 has 15 residues. Germline-derived CDR1 and CDR2 are SNHLY and FYNNEI. The V and J ends lost 1 base and 4 bases, in that order; junction bases with no gene match: 6. The CDR3 sequence: CASSEGRQGLYGYTF. CDR3 coding DNA: TGTGCCAGCAGTGAAGGTCGACAGGGCCTCTATGGCTACACCTTC.

The gene calls are TRBV19 and TRBJ2-3; 8 nucleotides line up with TRBD2. CDR3 size: 15 residues. J was trimmed by 3 bases and V by 6 bases; bases with no gene match: 8. Germline assignment: CDR1 LNHDA and CDR2 SQIVND (reference sequence). The CDR3 sequence is CASRGLAMGTDTQYF. In DNA form, the CDR3 reads TGTGCCAGTAGAGGACTAGCTATGGGAACAGATACGCAGTATTTT.

The V and J genes are TRBV6-5 and TRBJ2-3; TRBD1 aligns across 8 bases. Looked up from germline, CDR1 is MNHEY and CDR2 is SVGAGI. CDR3 length equals 11 residues. V shed 7 bases and J 6 bases; nucleotides not matched to a gene: 0. Here the CDR3 DNA reads TGTGCCAGCAACAGGGGGGATACGCAGTATTTT. Translated, it gives CASNRGDTQYF.

The gene calls are TRBV7-6 and TRBJ2-3; TRBD2 aligns across 12 bases. The CDR3 covers 17 residues. The germline V gene has CDR1 SGHVS and CDR2 FNYEAQ. Unmatched junction bases numbered 8, after V lost 4 bases and J lost 3 bases. The CDR3 DNA is TGTGCCAGCAGCTATCGGACTAGCGGGACAGGAACAGATACGCAGTATTTT. Translation gives CASSYRTSGTGTDTQYF.

V gene TRBV4-1 combines with J gene TRBJ2-7; the D gene is possibly TRBD2 (6 bases). There are 16 residues in the CDR3. Trimming took 1 base from V and 2 from J, leaving 15 bases between them. Looked up from germline, CDR1 is MGHRA and CDR2 is YSYEKL. Written as DNA, the CDR3 is TGCGCCAGCAGCCAAGTAAGTAGCGGATCAACCTACGAGCAGTACTTC. This codes for CASSQVSSGSTYEQYF.

The chain couples TRBV5-1 to TRBJ1-1; a possible D gene is TRBD1 (5 bases). Trimming took 2 bases from V and 1 from J, leaving 12 bases between them. The CDR3 consists of 15 residues. Germline assignment: CDR1 SGHRS and CDR2 YFSETQ. The CDR3 is CASSLGAGGNTEAFF. DNA for the CDR3: TGCGCCAGCAGCTTAGGGGCAGGCGGGAACACTGAAGCTTTCTTT.

This clone was found a few times. V usage is TRBV6-5 and J usage is TRBJ1-1, with D tentatively TRBD1 (5 bases). Germline CDR1 and CDR2: MNHEY and SVGAGI. This CDR3 has 14 amino acids. The V gene lost 5 bases and the J gene lost 3 bases, with 13 bases spanning the gap. For the CDR3, the DNA is TGTGCCAGCAGTACTATGGGGCCCCACACTGAAGCTTTCTTT. Protein sequence: CASSTMGPHTEAFF.

The chain employs TRBV6-1 and TRBJ2-5; TRBD1 matches at 7 bases. Germline CDR1 is MNHNS and CDR2 is SASEGT. V lost 4 bases and J lost 0; bases outside the gene matches: 11. This CDR3 contains 17 residues. CDR3 DNA: TGTGCCAGCAGTGCTCCCGCAGGGGGTGTGTACCAAGAGACCCAGTACTTC. Amino acid sequence: CASSAPAGGVYQETQYF.

J is TRBJ2-3 and V is TRBV4-3, with D perhaps matching TRBD2 (7 bases). In germline, CDR1 is LGHNA, CDR2 YSLEER. Trimming removed 0 bases at V and 2 bases at J, with 21 bases between. The CDR3 is 19 residues long. The CDR3 DNA reads as TGCGCCAGCAGCCAAGACCACTCGGGGGGCGGATATGTCACAGATACGCAGTATTTT. Its translation is CASSQDHSGGGYVTDTQYF.

The count of this clone is one. The chain recombines TRBV11-2 with TRBJ2-7, with D possibly TRBD2 on 5 matching bases. CDR1 is SGHAT, CDR2 FQNNGV, per germline. The V and J ends lost 1 base and 3 bases respectively, with 7 bases between them. The CDR3 covers 13 residues. The CDR3 is CASSLGRFYEQYF. CDR3 bases: TGTGCCAGCAGCTTAGGGAGGTTCTACGAGCAGTACTTC.

The chain employs TRBV7-9 and TRBJ1-2; 7 nucleotides line up with TRBD1. Germline CDR1 is SEHNR and CDR2 is FQNEAQ (reference sequence). This CDR3 has 14 amino acids. V was pared by 5 bases and J by 3 bases, with 6 bases of the junction left unmatched. CDR3 coding DNA: TGTGCCAGCAGCCCCCGGGACAGCTACTATGGCTACACCTTC. Residues: CASSPRDSYYGYTF.

The chain has TRBV5-1 and TRBJ2-1; 9 nucleotides match TRBD1. The germline V gene encodes CDR1 SGHRS and CDR2 YFSETQ. This CDR3 is 19 amino acids long. Trimming at V came to 1 base and at J to 0 bases, leaving 11 bases not matched to a gene. The CDR3 nucleotides are TGCGCCAGCAGCTTGTACGGGACAGGGCGCATTTCCTCCTACAATGAGCAGTTCTTC. Its protein product is CASSLYGTGRISSYNEQFF.

V is TRBV11-3 and J is TRBJ2-3; 7 positions match TRBD1. This CDR3 contains 15 residues. CDR1 is SGHNT, CDR2 YENEEA, per germline. With V trimmed by 5 bases and J by 5 bases, 10 bases remained unmatched. Here the CDR3 DNA reads TGTGCCAGCAGCCGAGGTGAAGGGGGCCAAGATACGCAGTATTTT. It codes for CASSRGEGGQDTQYF.